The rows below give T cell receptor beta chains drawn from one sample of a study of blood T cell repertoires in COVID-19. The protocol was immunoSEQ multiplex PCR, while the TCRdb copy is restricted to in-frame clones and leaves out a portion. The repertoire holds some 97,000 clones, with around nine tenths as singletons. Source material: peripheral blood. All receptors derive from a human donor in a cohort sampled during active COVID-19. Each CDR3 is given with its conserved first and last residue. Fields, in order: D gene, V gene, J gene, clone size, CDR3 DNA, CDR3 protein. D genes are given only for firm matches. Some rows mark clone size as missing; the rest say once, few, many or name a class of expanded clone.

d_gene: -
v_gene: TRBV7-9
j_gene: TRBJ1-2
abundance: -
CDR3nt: TGTGCCAGCAGCTTTAAGACTAACCATGGCTACACCTTC
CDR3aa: CASSFKTNHGYTF

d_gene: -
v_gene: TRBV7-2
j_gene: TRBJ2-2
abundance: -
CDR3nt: TGTGCCAGCAGCTTAGTCACGAACACCGGGGAGCTGTTTTTT
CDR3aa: CASSLVTNTGELFF

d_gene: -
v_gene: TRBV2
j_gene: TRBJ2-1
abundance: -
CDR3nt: TGTGCCAGCATACGGGGTGTAATATCCTACAATGAGCAGTTCTTC
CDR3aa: CASIRGVISYNEQFF

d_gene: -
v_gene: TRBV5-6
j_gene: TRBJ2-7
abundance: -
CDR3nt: TGTGCCAGCAGCTCCTCAGGGGTCTACGAGCAGTACTTC
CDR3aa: CASSSSGVYEQYF

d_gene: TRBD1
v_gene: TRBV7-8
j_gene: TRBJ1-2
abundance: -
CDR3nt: TGTGCCAGCAGCCCAGGGGGCTATGGCTACACCTTC
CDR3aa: CASSPGGYGYTF

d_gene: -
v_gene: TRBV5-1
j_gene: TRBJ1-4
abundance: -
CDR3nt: TGCGCCAGCAGCTTCGGCAGCCCATGGGCGACTAATGAAAAACTGTTTTTT
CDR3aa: CASSFGSPWATNEKLFF

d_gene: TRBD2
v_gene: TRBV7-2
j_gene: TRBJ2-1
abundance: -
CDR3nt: TGTGCCAGCAGCTTAGTGGTGGTAGCGGGAGGCCGCTCCTACAATGAGCAGTTCTTC
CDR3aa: CASSLVVVAGGRSYNEQFF

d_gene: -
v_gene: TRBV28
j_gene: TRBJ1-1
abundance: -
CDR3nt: TGTGCCAGCAGACTAGACCCTGCTTTTGCTTTCTTT
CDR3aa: CASRLDPAFAFF

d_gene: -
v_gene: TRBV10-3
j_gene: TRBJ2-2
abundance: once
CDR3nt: TGTGCCATCCGGAGCGGGACCGGGGAGCTGTTTTTT
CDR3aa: CAIRSGTGELFF

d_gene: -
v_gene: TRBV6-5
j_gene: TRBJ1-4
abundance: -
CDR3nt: TGTGCCAGCAGCCTCCATTGGGGAGGAAATGAAAAACTGTTTTTT
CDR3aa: CASSLHWGGNEKLFF

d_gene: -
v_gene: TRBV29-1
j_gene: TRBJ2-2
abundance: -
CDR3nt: TGCAGCGTGCCTAGGCCACCGGGTGTGCTGTTTTTT
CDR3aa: CSVPRPPGVLFF

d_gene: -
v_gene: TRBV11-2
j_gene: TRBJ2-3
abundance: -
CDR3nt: TGTGCCAGCACCATTGCGACTGGCCGGGATACGCAGTATTTT
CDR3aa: CASTIATGRDTQYF